The 21 T cell receptor beta chains listed next were all sequenced from one sample in a study of T cell repertoires in cytomegalovirus infection. Their cognate antigens are unknown. TCRdb passed the reads through MiXCR, listing each CDR3 protein once. The sample lists roughly 990,000 distinct CDR3 sequences, less than 35% seen once, with around an eighth in the top ten. Sequenced material: cultured CD8+ T cells from PBMCs, taken from culture after CMV antigen stimulation. These receptors all come from a human donor in good health (CMV status not recorded). Some clones in this sample may be carry-over from other donors' samples.

This clonotype has more than one count but fewer than ten. The V gene is TRBV2, the J gene TRBJ2-3, with a weak D call TRBD2 (6 bases). The CDR3 runs to 14 residues. Germline-derived CDR1 and CDR2 are SNHLY and FYNNEI. Between the trimmed V and J ends, which lost 3 bases and 5 bases, there was a span of 12 bases. CDR3 sequence reads: CASSEAGWGDTQYF. The DNA for the CDR3 is TGTGCCAGCAGTGAGGCGGGGTGGGGAGATACGCAGTATTTT.

The chain links TRBV7-9 to TRBJ2-7, with TRBD1 matching 8 bases. Germline assignment: CDR1 SEHNR and CDR2 FQNEAQ (reference sequence). The CDR3 has 16 residues. The V and J ends lost 0 bases and 5 bases, in that order; junction bases with no gene match: 9. The CDR3 region has the DNA TGTGCCAGCAGCTTAGCGTGGACAGGGCCCTCGGACGAGCAGTACTTC. This encodes CASSLAWTGPSDEQYF. Variable domain in full (rest from reference TRBV7-9 and TRBJ2-7): DTGVSQNPRHKITKRGQNVTFRCDPISEHNRLYWYRQTLGQGPEFLTYFQNEAQLEKSRLLSDRFSAERPKGSFSTLEIQRTEQGDSAMYLCASSLAWTGPSDEQYFGPGTRLTVT.

This clonotype was detected a few times. This rearrangement joins TRBV7-9 to TRBJ1-1; D is perhaps TRBD1 (5 bases). There are 17 residues in the CDR3. CDR1 and CDR2 from the germline V gene are SEHNR and FQNEAQ (reference sequence). V was cut by 0 bases and J by 3 bases, with 17 bases left in between. The CDR3 bases are TGTGCCAGCAGCTTAGCTTTCCAGGGAGCGGTGGACACTGAAGCTTTCTTT. Amino acid sequence: CASSLAFQGAVDTEAFF.

This clonotype was found many times. The chain uses TRBV7-9 and TRBJ1-1; D is unclear. Germline V gene sequence: CDR1 SEHNR, CDR2 FQNEAQ (reference sequence). Trimming left V 7 bases short and J 3 bases short, with 3 bases between. The CDR3 sequence is 10 residues long. CDR3 coding DNA: TGTGCCAGCACCGACACTGAAGCTTTCTTT. Its protein product is CASTDTEAFF.

The chain joins TRBV7-3 to TRBJ2-3; a possible D gene is TRBD2 (5 bases). Germline CDR1 and CDR2: SGHTA and FQGTGA. V lost 1 base and J 4 bases, leaving 12 bases between the germline ends. The CDR3 consists of 15 residues. The CDR3 loop reads CASSLMAGGPDTQYF. The DNA of the CDR3 is TGTGCCAGCAGCTTAATGGCTGGAGGCCCAGATACGCAGTATTTT.

This clonotype has more than one count but fewer than ten. V usage is TRBV6-7 and J usage is TRBJ2-3, with 7 positions matching TRBD1. TRBV6-7 is marked as an open reading frame, function uncertain. This CDR3 has 16 amino acids. Trimming cost V 0 bases and J 5 bases; bases outside gene matches: 8. In DNA form, the CDR3 reads TGTGCCAGCAGTTACTCGGACAGGTGGGTTGGAGATACGCAGTATTTT. Amino acids: CASSYSDRWVGDTQYF.

This clonotype has a handful of counts. The V and J genes are TRBV12-3 or TRBV12-4 and TRBJ2-1; D may correspond to TRBD1 or TRBD2 (5 bases each). The germline V and J ends were trimmed by 5 bases and 10 bases, with 15 bases remaining between them. The CDR3 length is 13 residues. The CDR3 sequence: CASSPGRMGEQFF. CDR3 nucleotide sequence: TGTGCCAGCAGTCCGGGACGGATGGGGGAGCAGTTCTTC.

This clonotype was seen a handful of times. This rearrangement joins TRBV19 to TRBJ1-1; D is unresolved. Trimming stripped 0 bases from V and 2 bases from J, with 13 bases between. The CDR3 is 16 residues long. CDR1 and CDR2 from the germline V gene are LNHDA and SQIVND (reference sequence). In DNA, the CDR3 is TGTGCCAGTAGTATAGAGATCCGGACGGGTAACACTGAAGCTTTCTTT. This sequence encodes CASSIEIRTGNTEAFF. The full variable domain, rest sourced from reference TRBV19 and TRBJ1-1, is DGGITQSPKYLFRKEGQNVTLSCEQNLNHDAMYWYRQDPGQGLRLIYYSQIVNDFQKGDIAEGYSVSREKKESFPLTVTSAQKNPTAFYLCASSIEIRTGNTEAFFGQGTRLTVV.

This chain links TRBV10-3 with TRBJ2-5, with 10 positions matching TRBD2. With V trimmed by 6 bases and J by 5 bases, 12 bases remained unmatched. There are 16 residues in the CDR3. CDR1 is ENHRY, CDR2 SYGVKD, per germline. For the CDR3, the DNA is TGTGCCATCAGGGGAGACGAGCTAGCGGGGGTTGAGACCCAGTACTTC. Translating gives CAIRGDELAGVETQYF.

This clonotype was detected many times. V usage is TRBV7-2 and J usage is TRBJ1-4; weak D call: TRBD1 (5 bases). Germline V gene data show CDR1 as SGHTA and CDR2 as FQGNSA. V gave up 5 bases and J gave up 2 bases, with 12 bases separating them. This CDR3 has 15 amino acids. CDR3 DNA sequence: TGTGCCAGCAGCCTGACTGGGACCACTAATGAAAAACTGTTTTTT. It codes for CASSLTGTTNEKLFF.

This clonotype came up a few times. The chain recombines TRBV4-1 with TRBJ2-1, with 9 nucleotides matching TRBD2. V was pared by 5 bases and J by 5 bases, with 7 bases of the junction left unmatched. Germline V lookup: CDR1 MGHRA, CDR2 YSYEKL. This CDR3 is built from 15 residues. CDR3 loop: CASSLAGVSNNEQFF. The CDR3 DNA is TGCGCCAGCAGCTTAGCGGGGGTTTCGAACAATGAGCAGTTCTTC.

This clonotype was seen at least ten times. The CDR3 region is CASSFPGAPGNEQFF. In nucleotides, the CDR3 is TGTGCCAGCAGCTTTCCCGGGGCGCCAGGGAATGAGCAGTTCTTC. V gene TRBV7-9 combines with J gene TRBJ2-1; perhaps D is TRBD1 or TRBD2 (5 bases each). V was trimmed by 3 bases and J by 7 bases, leaving 16 bases between them. CDR1 and CDR2 from the germline V gene are SEHNR and FQNEAQ (reference sequence). There are 15 residues in the CDR3.

This clonotype was detected a few times. The genes are TRBV27 and TRBJ1-5; 7 nucleotides line up with TRBD1. The CDR3 extends over 17 amino acids. The germline V gene has CDR1 MNHEY and CDR2 SMNVEV (reference sequence). V lost 5 bases and J lost 0; bases outside the gene matches: 10. CDR3 DNA sequence: TGTGCCAGCAGTCCCCGGCAGGGGGGGTATAGCAATCAGCCCCAGCATTTT. This sequence encodes CASSPRQGGYSNQPQHF.

The chain recombines TRBV19 with TRBJ1-6, with a tentative D call TRBD1 (6 bases). This CDR3 comprises 10 residues. V was pared by 10 bases and J by 11 bases, with 9 bases between. Germline V gives CDR1 LNHDA, CDR2 SQIVND (reference sequence). The CDR3 DNA reads TGTGCCACTACAGGGACACCCCTCCACTTT. It codes for CATTGTPLHF.

Only a few counts were recorded for this clonotype. The V call is TRBV29-1, the J call TRBJ2-7, with D perhaps matching TRBD2 (5 bases). CDR3 length: 12 amino acids. The germline V and J ends were trimmed by 6 bases and 2 bases, with 11 bases remaining between them. Per the germline V gene, CDR1 is SQVTM and CDR2 is ANQGSEA. The CDR3: CSVPAGTYEQYF. CDR3 DNA sequence: TGCAGCGTCCCCGCCGGGACCTACGAGCAGTACTTC.

The chain uses TRBV12-3 or TRBV12-4 and TRBJ1-1; D is perhaps TRBD1 (6 bases). The CDR3 is made up of 18 amino acids. Between the trimmed V and J ends, which lost 5 bases and 5 bases, there was a span of 27 bases. CDR3 nucleotide sequence: TGTGCCAGCAGTACAACCCGGGACGGGGGGCTGCTTCGGACTGAAGCTTTCTTT. It encodes CASSTTRDGGLLRTEAFF.

The chain joins TRBV5-1 to TRBJ2-7, with D hard to call. Trimming took 1 base from V and 5 from J, leaving 7 bases between them. This CDR3 spans 12 amino acids. Germline V gene lookup returns CDR1 SGHRS and CDR2 YFSETQ. CDR3 in amino acids: CASSLKVDEQYF. CDR3 sequence (DNA): TGCGCCAGCAGCTTGAAAGTTGACGAGCAGTACTTC.

This clonotype was counted only a few times. V and J are TRBV6-6 and TRBJ1-2; 7 positions agree with TRBD1. Germline values: CDR1 MNHNY, CDR2 SVGAGI (reference sequence). Germline trimming cut 6 bases from V and 6 bases from J; bases unmatched to any gene: 10. The CDR3 sequence is 14 residues long. CDR3 coding DNA: TGTGCCAGCAGCCAACCGCAGGGGGTCAATGGCTACACCTTC. This codes for CASSQPQGVNGYTF.

This clonotype was seen a handful of times. The CDR3 DNA reads as TGTGCCAGCAGCCAAGATTTTGTGGGAGCAGGGGGCGGAACTAATGAAAAACTGTTTTTT. It specifies CASSQDFVGAGGGTNEKLFF. The chain has TRBV4-2 and TRBJ1-4; 8 bases are a match to TRBD1. V trimming: 0 bases; J trimming: 1 base; junction bases outside the gene matches: 13. CDR3 size: 20 residues. From germline, CDR1 is LGHNA and CDR2 YNFKEQ.

This chain links TRBV15 with TRBJ1-1; D not certain. CDR3 size: 13 residues. CDR1 LNHNV and CDR2 YYDKDF come from the germline V gene (reference sequence). V gave up 3 bases and J gave up 0 bases, with 5 bases separating them. In DNA form, the CDR3 reads TGTGCCACCAGCAGTCGCATGAACACTGAAGCTTTCTTT. Amino acids: CATSSRMNTEAFF.

The chain joins TRBV13 to TRBJ2-1; 9 bases match TRBD1. This CDR3 spans 15 amino acids. V was pared by 4 bases and J by 9 bases, with 10 bases of the junction left unmatched. CDR1 and CDR2 (germline): PRHDT, FYEKMQ (reference sequence). The CDR3, as DNA: TGTGCCAGCAGCTCAGGACAGGGGCACGGGGGTGAGCAGTTCTTC. Its translation: CASSSGQGHGGEQFF.